A single sample is the source of the 9 T cell receptor beta chains below, sequenced in a study of cytomegalovirus exposure and HLA in healthy donors. PCR employed 60 Vbeta and 13 Jbeta primers. The data were produced by immunoSEQ multiplex PCR, yet TCRdb's version contains in-frame clones alone and is incomplete. The sample carries more than 150,000 clones, roughly 78% recorded once. Sequences were obtained from PBMCs. The receptors were gathered from a woman aged 25 to 45 in good health and CMV-seronegative.

The V call is TRBV19, the J call TRBJ1-5; D might be TRBD1 (5 bases). CDR1 LNHDA and CDR2 SQIVND come from the germline V gene (reference sequence). V was pared by 7 bases and J by 8 bases, with 18 bases between. This CDR3 has 14 amino acids. The CDR3 spells CASTGGATGEPQHF. Written as DNA, the CDR3 is TGTGCCAGTACAGGAGGGGCCACTGGGGAGCCCCAGCATTTT.

V gene TRBV9 combines with J gene TRBJ2-4, with unresolved D. Germline CDR1 SGDLS, CDR2 YYNGEE. Deletions cut 4 bases from V and 9 bases from J, with 11 bases between. The CDR3 totals 12 residues. Written as DNA, the CDR3 is TGTGCCAGCAGCCCCTCCGGTGGCATTCAGTACTTC. Translated: CASSPSGGIQYF.

The chain employs TRBV30 and TRBJ1-6; 7 bases are a match to TRBD1. The V gene end was trimmed by 6 bases and the J gene end by 11 bases; junction bases not matched to a gene: 7. Germline V lookup: CDR1 GTSNPN, CDR2 SVGIG (reference sequence). This CDR3 comprises 12 residues. The CDR3 loop is CACDRVEAPLHF. The CDR3 nucleotides are TGTGCCTGTGACAGGGTGGAGGCACCCCTCCACTTT.

The chain recombines TRBV5-6 with TRBJ1-2; 9 bases agree with TRBD1. The V gene's germline CDR1 is SGHDT and CDR2 YYEEEE. The CDR3 consists of 15 residues. V gave up 4 bases and J gave up 5 bases; unmatched junction bases: 9. CDR3 DNA sequence: TGTGCCAGCAGCGTACAGGGGGCTAGGGATTATGGCTACACCTTC. This gives the protein CASSVQGARDYGYTF. The full variable domain, with the rest looked up from reference TRBV5-6 and TRBJ1-2, is DAGVTQSPTHLIKTRGQQVTLRCSPKSGHDTVSWYQQALGQGPQFIFQYYEEEERQRGNFPDRFSGHQFPNYSSELNVNALLLGDSALYLCASSVQGARDYGYTFGSGTRLTVV.

The chain is built from TRBV20-1 and TRBJ1-2, with D possibly being TRBD1 (5 bases). Germline V gives CDR1 DFQATT, CDR2 SNEGSKA (reference sequence). The germline V and J ends were trimmed by 0 bases and 7 bases, with 6 bases remaining between them. The CDR3 contains 11 residues. CDR3 amino acids: CSARDRVGYTF. CDR3 nucleotides: TGCAGTGCTAGAGACAGGGTTGGCTACACCTTC.

The genes are TRBV2 and TRBJ1-6; D is ambiguous. This CDR3 is built from 14 residues. Germline CDR1 is SNHLY and CDR2 is FYNNEI. The germline V and J ends were trimmed by 2 bases and 6 bases, with 8 bases remaining between them. CDR3 protein: CASSEMRVNSPLHF. The CDR3 coding sequence is TGTGCCAGCAGTGAAATGCGGGTTAATTCACCCCTCCACTTT.

The genes are TRBV27 and TRBJ2-5; D remains unclear. The V gene's germline CDR1 is MNHEY and CDR2 SMNVEV (reference sequence). V lost 0 bases and J lost 1, with 3 bases in between. The CDR3 is 13 residues long. CDR3 DNA sequence: TGTGCCAGCAGTTTATCGCGCCAAGAGACCCAGTACTTC. Protein sequence: CASSLSRQETQYF.

The chain combines TRBV19 with TRBJ1-2, with TRBD1 identical over 7 bases. With 4 bases clipped from V and 0 bases from J, the junction kept 2 bases outside the gene matches. There are 14 residues in the CDR3. The V gene's germline CDR1 is LNHDA and CDR2 SQIVND (reference sequence). The CDR3 DNA is TGTGCCAGTAGTAGGGGGACAGCTAACTATGGCTACACCTTC. Protein product: CASSRGTANYGYTF.

V usage is TRBV9 and J usage is TRBJ2-7, with a tentative D call TRBD2 (5 bases). V shed 0 bases and J shed 3 bases, with 13 bases lying between them. Per germline, CDR1 SGDLS and CDR2 YYNGEE. The CDR3 spans 15 residues. As DNA, the CDR3 is TGTGCCAGCAGCGTAGCATCCAGCGGCCTCTACGAGCAGTACTTC. It is translated as CASSVASSGLYEQYF.